This T cell receptor (beta chain) was captured by sequencing in a study of shared clonotypes between healthy human individuals. On the study more broadly: Donors had three CD4 naive, three CD4 memory, two CD8 naive and one CD8 memory plate apiece.

Study conclusions and caveats: Richness estimates generally favored naive over memory subsets. Naive CD4 clonotype sharing across a handful of donors was about 5%. Relative to clonotypes present in all four donors, those not shared had lower generation probabilities.

Assay: immunoSEQ multiplex PCR; the TCRdb copy retains only in-frame clones and omits some. The table has some 1 million clones, 60% to 80% seen once; the top ten hold 1.5%. CDR1 is SGHTA, CDR2 FQGNSA, per germline. This CDR3 spans 14 amino acids. V was pared by 4 bases and J by 4 bases, with 7 bases of the junction left unmatched. On this clone: What it binds is not known.

Specimen: memory CD4+ T cells sorted from blood. As for subset: CD45RA-negative fraction. The sequence was collected from a man between 18 and 29 years old in good health. V and J are TRBV7-2 and TRBJ2-7; 7 nucleotides match TRBD1. The CDR3 spells CASSSTGEGYEQYF. CDR3 nucleotide sequence: TGTGCCAGCAGCTCAACAGGGGAAGGTTACGAGCAGTACTTC.